The 20 T cell receptor beta chains reported below all come from one sample, sequenced in a study of Graves' ophthalmopathy and Graves' hyperthyroidism. RNA served as the template for amplifying TCR beta CDR3 regions. HTBI primers were employed in first-round RT-PCR, then a second-round multiplex PCR followed. From the multiplex PCR reads, TCRdb called clonotypes with MiXCR, one entry per CDR3 protein. This sample has roughly 600,000 distinct CDR3 sequences, with 39% found just once. The sequenced material came from peripheral blood or thyroid tissue (not recorded which). The source is an adult man with Graves' hyperthyroidism.

The chain recombines TRBV2 with TRBJ2-7, with 9 bases that match TRBD1. The CDR3 totals 15 residues. Germline trimming cut 5 bases from V and 6 bases from J; bases unmatched to any gene: 11. Germline V CDR1 and CDR2: SNHLY, FYNNEI. The CDR3 reads CASSLSSGTGLEQYF. The CDR3 DNA reads TGTGCCAGCAGTTTATCCTCCGGGACAGGGCTCGAGCAGTACTTC.

There are many counts of this clonotype. The chain carries TRBV6-6 and TRBJ2-7; no reliable D call. Germline values: CDR1 MNHNY, CDR2 SVGAGI (reference sequence). V lost 0 bases and J 4 bases, leaving 4 bases between the germline ends. The CDR3 extends over 12 amino acids. CDR3 protein: CASSYSAYEQYF. The CDR3, as DNA: TGTGCCAGCAGTTACTCGGCGTACGAGCAGTACTTC.

The V call is TRBV7-9, the J call TRBJ2-7; TRBD2 matches 10 bases. V lost 6 bases to trimming and J lost 3 bases; unmatched junction nucleotides: 17. The CDR3 contains 18 residues. The germline V gene encodes CDR1 SEHNR and CDR2 FQNEAQ (reference sequence). Here the CDR3 reads CASSSRQPFSGGHYEQYF. CDR3 nucleotides: TGTGCCAGCAGTTCACGGCAGCCATTTAGCGGGGGGCACTACGAGCAGTACTTC.

J is TRBJ1-2 and V is TRBV6-1; 8 positions agree with TRBD1. Unmatched junction bases numbered 13, after V lost 5 bases and J lost 5 bases. The CDR3 is 16 amino acids. Germline V gene sequence: CDR1 MNHNS, CDR2 SASEGT. CDR3 DNA: TGTGCCAGCAGTTTAAGTCGGCAGGGGGCAGGGTATGGCTACACCTTC. Protein product: CASSLSRQGAGYGYTF.

This rearrangement joins TRBV9 to TRBJ2-2, with D maybe TRBD1 (6 bases). The CDR3 spans 15 residues. Deletions cut 3 bases from V and 5 bases from J, with 14 bases between. The germline V gene has CDR1 SGDLS and CDR2 YYNGEE. The CDR3 loop reads CASSALQGITGELFF. In DNA, the CDR3 is TGTGCCAGCAGCGCCTTACAGGGAATAACCGGGGAGCTGTTTTTT.

There are many counts of this clonotype. The chain uses TRBV19 and TRBJ2-7; 7 nucleotides agree with TRBD1. CDR1 and CDR2 (germline): LNHDA, SQIVND (reference sequence). Trimming cost V 6 bases and J 6 bases; bases outside gene matches: 11. The CDR3 totals 14 residues. CDR3 protein: CASSRDRDWAEQYF. The CDR3 region has the DNA TGTGCCAGTAGCCGCGACAGGGATTGGGCCGAGCAGTACTTC.

The table lists this clonotype with many counts. V is TRBV9 and J is TRBJ2-5; D is perhaps TRBD1 or TRBD2 (5 bases each). Deletions cut 4 bases from V and 5 bases from J, with 15 bases between. The CDR3 loop spans 14 amino acids. Germline CDR1 and CDR2: SGDLS and YYNGEE. The CDR3 DNA reads TGTGCCAGCAGCCCCCGTCCCGGGGCCGAGACCCAGTACTTC. It is translated as CASSPRPGAETQYF.

This clonotype appeared a single time. The chain uses TRBV18 and TRBJ2-5, with D hard to call. The germline V gene encodes CDR1 KGHSH and CDR2 LQKENI. Trimming left V 1 base short and J 5 bases short, with 8 bases between. The CDR3 sequence is 13 residues long. CDR3 residues: CASSPRFRETQYF. CDR3 bases: TGTGCCAGCTCACCACGGTTCAGGGAGACCCAGTACTTC.

The genes are TRBV2 and TRBJ1-1; 11 bases align to TRBD1. Germline V gives CDR1 SNHLY, CDR2 FYNNEI. The V segment lost 4 bases and the J segment 3 bases; nucleotides outside the gene matches: 4. The CDR3 runs 15 residues. This CDR3 reads CASSARTGGYTEAFF. The CDR3 nucleotides are TGTGCCAGCAGTGCACGGACAGGGGGCTACACTGAAGCTTTCTTT.

This clonotype was observed many times. The chain is built from TRBV20-1 and TRBJ2-7; 8 bases map to TRBD1. Germline CDR1 and CDR2: DFQATT and SNEGSKA (reference sequence). The J segment lost 4 bases and the V segment lost 0 bases, leaving 8 bases of the junction unmatched. This CDR3 is 15 amino acids long. The chain's CDR3 is CSARDPRTGLYEQYF. CDR3 in DNA: TGCAGTGCTAGAGATCCCCGGACAGGGCTGTACGAGCAGTACTTC.

This clonotype was found once. This chain connects TRBV10-3 to TRBJ1-2; D gene unclear. V was pared by 2 bases and J by 8 bases, with 12 bases between. The CDR3 spans 13 residues. CDR1 is ENHRY, CDR2 SYGVKD, per germline. This CDR3 is CAISETATRGYTF. In DNA, the CDR3 is TGTGCCATCAGTGAGACAGCGACGCGAGGCTACACCTTC.

In its sample, this clonotype was seen many times. The V and J genes are TRBV7-9 and TRBJ1-1; a possible D gene is TRBD1 (6 bases). V was cut by 5 bases and J by 10 bases, with 17 bases left in between. The CDR3 is 13 amino acids. In germline, CDR1 is SEHNR, CDR2 FQNEAQ (reference sequence). The CDR3 spells CASSGLGGLLAFF. The CDR3 region has the DNA TGTGCCAGCAGCGGCCTGGGGGGCCTTTTAGCTTTCTTT.

The chain joins TRBV25-1 to TRBJ1-2; D may be TRBD1 (6 bases). The CDR3 length is 16 residues. Germline CDR1 MGHDK, CDR2 SYGVNS. Trimming removed 2 bases at V and 5 bases at J, with 18 bases between. The CDR3 coding sequence is TGTGCCAGCAGTGAACAGGGGCCAGAAGGAAGATATGGCTACACCTTC. It is translated as CASSEQGPEGRYGYTF.

The DNA of the CDR3 is TGTGCCTGGAGTGGGGAGGGATTGGACGGCTACACCTTC. Protein sequence: CAWSGEGLDGYTF. J is TRBJ1-2 and V is TRBV30; D is uncertain. The CDR3 totals 13 residues. Germline CDR1 is GTSNPN and CDR2 is SVGIG (reference sequence). Between the trimmed V and J ends, which lost 1 base and 8 bases, there was a span of 14 bases.

This clonotype came up many times. The chain recombines TRBV29-1 with TRBJ2-1; TRBD2 matches 16 bases. The CDR3 spans 14 residues. With 0 bases clipped from V and 12 bases from J, the junction kept 2 bases outside the gene matches. Germline V gene data show CDR1 as SQVTM and CDR2 as ANQGSEA. The chain's CDR3 is CSVEEGLAGGVQFF. Written as DNA, the CDR3 is TGCAGCGTTGAAGAGGGACTAGCGGGAGGGGTGCAGTTCTTC.

This clonotype has more than one count but fewer than ten. J is TRBJ2-6 and V is TRBV9; D remains unclear. V was shortened by 4 bases and J by 4 bases, with 12 bases between the two germline ends. The length of the CDR3 is 15 residues. In germline, CDR1 is SGDLS, CDR2 YYNGEE. The chain's CDR3 is CASSPLWSGANVLTF. CDR3 sequence (DNA): TGTGCCAGCAGCCCTCTGTGGTCCGGGGCCAACGTCCTGACTTTC.

As concerns this clonotype: A read error may be the cause here, since a much bigger clone is one base away. This sequence joins TRBV7-3 and TRBJ2-5; no reliable D call. Per germline, CDR1 SGHTA and CDR2 FQGTGA. The CDR3 runs to 14 residues. The CDR3 is CANSLTGRQETQYF. DNA of the CDR3: TGTGCCAACAGCTTAACTGGACGGCAAGAGACCCAGTACTTC.

This clonotype has a handful of counts. This sequence joins TRBV12-3 or TRBV12-4 and TRBJ2-3, with D maybe TRBD1 (5 bases). This CDR3 is built from 17 residues. The V end was cut by 5 bases, the J end by 1 base, with 19 bases between. In nucleotides, the CDR3 is TGTGCCAGCAGTCCCCTTCGTCCGACAGCCGGCACAGATACGCAGTATTTT. It codes for CASSPLRPTAGTDTQYF.

This clonotype was recorded at least ten times. V is TRBV29-1 and J is TRBJ1-2; D possibly corresponds to TRBD1 (5 bases). Trimming removed 4 bases at V and 6 bases at J, with 18 bases between. The CDR3 is made up of 14 amino acids. Germline V lookup: CDR1 SQVTM, CDR2 ANQGSEA. The CDR3 region has the DNA TGCAGCGTTGCAACTTCCGGGACTAAGGATGGCTACACCTTC. Protein: CSVATSGTKDGYTF.

The rearrangement joins TRBV5-1 to TRBJ2-3; no reliable D call. This CDR3 is 13 amino acids long. Trimming pared 7 bases from V and 2 bases from J, leaving 11 bases between. Germline V gene lookup returns CDR1 SGHRS and CDR2 YFSETQ. The CDR3 region is CASSRLLTDTQYF. CDR3 nucleotide sequence: TGCGCCAGCTCGAGACTTCTCACAGATACGCAGTATTTT.